Listed below are T cell receptor beta chains from one sample, sequenced in a study of T cells after yellow fever vaccination. TCRdb processed the 5' RACE reads anew with MiXCR; each CDR3 protein has one entry. The table has around 600,000 distinct CDR3 sequences, more than 9% seen once. This specimen was PBMCs, taken on the day of the yellow fever booster vaccination. The receptors come from a man aged 25 to 40 who received the YFV17D yellow fever vaccine. Each CDR3 is given with its conserved first and last residue. D genes are given only for firm matches. For some rows the clone size is stated as once, few or many, or as a class when expanded; others skip it.

cdr3_nt | cdr3_aa | j_call | clone_size | v_call | d_call
TGTGCCAGCAGCCGCTCCGGGGCGGGAGAGACCCAGTACTTC | CASSRSGAGETQYF | TRBJ2-5 | NA | TRBV7-9 | NA
TGTGCCAGCAGAACCGGGGCAGGGCCTGTTGTTGAAAAACTGTTTTTT | CASRTGAGPVVEKLFF | TRBJ1-4 | NA | TRBV2 | NA
TGTGCCAGGGCCCTAAACATTCAGTACTTC | CARALNIQYF | TRBJ2-4 | NA | TRBV21-1 | NA
TGTGCCAGCAACTTTGGTTGGCGAGGCTACGAGCAGTACTTC | CASNFGWRGYEQYF | TRBJ2-7 | NA | TRBV7-2 | NA
TGCAGTGCTATGGGACAGCCAGGGACTAGCGGGAATCATGAGCAGTTCTTC | CSAMGQPGTSGNHEQFF | TRBJ2-1 | NA | TRBV20-1 | TRBD2
TGTGCCAGCTCACCACGCAGGGGCGGGTACGAGCAGTACTTC | CASSPRRGGYEQYF | TRBJ2-7 | few | TRBV18 | NA
TGCGCCAGCAGCCCCGTTTACTTTTCAGGGATAACCTACGAGCAGTACTTC | CASSPVYFSGITYEQYF | TRBJ2-7 | NA | TRBV5-1 | NA
TGCAGTGCTAGAGTAGGGGTAGGGGGGGGCTACACCTTC | CSARVGVGGGYTF | TRBJ1-2 | NA | TRBV20-1 | NA
TGCGCCAGCAGCTTGGACGGACGAAACTATGGCTACACCTTC | CASSLDGRNYGYTF | TRBJ1-2 | NA | TRBV5-1 | NA
TGTGCCAGCAGCCCGGGACAGGGGTTGCAGATCACGCCTAGCACAGATACGCAGTATTTT | CASSPGQGLQITPSTDTQYF | TRBJ2-3 | NA | TRBV11-1 | TRBD1
TGTGCCAGCTCACGGGAACACACAGAGGAGACCCAGTACTTC | CASSREHTEETQYF | TRBJ2-5 | NA | TRBV18 | NA